The next 12 T cell receptor beta chains were all read from a single sample in a study of blood T cell repertoires in COVID-19. The method was immunoSEQ multiplex PCR; TCRdb's version includes in-frame clones alone and lacks a portion of them. Among 200,000 or so clones listed, roughly 80% were seen once. Sequenced input: peripheral blood. The source of these receptors is a man aged 60 to 69 with active or convalescent COVID-19.

The chain employs TRBV29-1 and TRBJ2-1; TRBD2 is a possible D gene (6 bases). CDR1 is SQVTM, CDR2 ANQGSEA, per germline. The CDR3 contains 12 residues. Trimming took off 5 bases at V and 7 bases at J, with 12 bases between the two ends. DNA for the CDR3: TGCAGCGTTAGGGACTTATGGAATGAGCAGTTCTTC. Protein: CSVRDLWNEQFF.

The chain combines TRBV7-8 with TRBJ1-4; D unclear. This CDR3 is 15 amino acids long. CDR1 and CDR2 from the germline V gene are SGHVS and FQNEAQ. The V and J ends lost 1 base and 0 bases respectively, with 6 bases between them. The CDR3 here is CASSLVEATNEKLFF. For the CDR3, the DNA is TGTGCCAGCAGCTTAGTGGAGGCAACTAATGAAAAACTGTTTTTT.

The chain joins TRBV5-1 to TRBJ2-1; unclear D gene. CDR3 size: 11 residues. V gave up 6 bases and J gave up 9 bases, with 10 bases separating them. Germline V gene lookup returns CDR1 SGHRS and CDR2 YFSETQ. The chain's CDR3 is CASTGLGEQFF. The CDR3 DNA is TGCGCCAGCACAGGCCTCGGTGAGCAGTTCTTC.

The chain combines TRBV27 with TRBJ1-1; D is ambiguous. The CDR3 extends over 11 amino acids. CDR1 and CDR2 (germline): MNHEY, SMNVEV (reference sequence). The ends were cut back, 11 bases at V and 1 base at J, with 8 bases in the middle. The CDR3 spells CAARGNTEAFF. Written as DNA, the CDR3 is TGTGCCGCGCGGGGGAACACTGAAGCTTTCTTT.

J is TRBJ2-5 and V is TRBV15, with D tentatively TRBD1 (6 bases). Deletions cut 3 bases from V and 1 base from J, with 6 bases between. The CDR3 has 13 residues. The germline V gene has CDR1 LNHNV and CDR2 YYDKDF (reference sequence). This CDR3 reads CATSSRGQETQYF. Here the CDR3 DNA reads TGTGCCACCAGCAGCAGGGGCCAAGAGACCCAGTACTTC.

V and J are TRBV19 and TRBJ2-1, with 10 bases identical to TRBD1. V lost 6 bases to trimming and J lost 6 bases; unmatched junction nucleotides: 8. The CDR3 contains 15 residues. CDR1 and CDR2 (germline): LNHDA, SQIVND (reference sequence). The CDR3 DNA sequence: TGTGCCAGTAGAAAGACAGGGGGCTTTCTCAATGAGCAGTTCTTC. Translation: CASRKTGGFLNEQFF. The whole variable domain, remainder taken from reference TRBV19 and TRBJ2-1, is DGGITQSPKYLFRKEGQNVTLSCEQNLNHDAMYWYRQDPGQGLRLIYYSQIVNDFQKGDIAEGYSVSREKKESFPLTVTSAQKNPTAFYLCASRKTGGFLNEQFFGPGTRLTVL.

This clone was picked up a small number of times. The chain has TRBV4-1 and TRBJ2-3; 9 bases agree with TRBD2. Per germline, CDR1 MGHRA and CDR2 YSYEKL. The CDR3 runs to 17 residues. The trim removed 3 bases at V and 5 bases at J, leaving 12 bases unmatched. CDR3 in amino acids: CASSQGGLAGSRDTQYF. CDR3 nucleotides: TGCGCCAGCAGCCAGGGGGGCCTAGCGGGGTCGAGAGATACGCAGTATTTT.

V and J are TRBV6-1 and TRBJ2-1, with 8 bases aligning to TRBD1. Trimming removed 0 bases from V and 3 bases from J; junction bases left unmatched: 4. The CDR3 extends over 16 amino acids. Germline lookup yields CDR1 MNHNS and CDR2 SASEGT. The CDR3 coding sequence is TGTGCCAGCAGTGAAGCGGGGACAGGTATCTACAATGAGCAGTTCTTC. Translating it yields CASSEAGTGIYNEQFF.

The rearrangement links TRBV10-3 to TRBJ2-1; 12 positions agree with TRBD2. This CDR3 has 15 residues. In germline, CDR1 is ENHRY, CDR2 SYGVKD. With 8 bases clipped from V and 7 bases from J, the junction kept 9 bases outside the gene matches. CDR3 bases: TGTGCCATCTCCGGGCTAGCGGGAGGGGGGAATGAGCAGTTCTTC. This gives the protein CAISGLAGGGNEQFF.

This sequence joins TRBV7-3 and TRBJ2-3; possibly TRBD2 for D (6 bases). The germline V and J ends were trimmed by 0 bases and 5 bases, with 9 bases remaining between them. CDR1 and CDR2 (germline): SGHTA, FQGTGA. There are 14 residues in the CDR3. The CDR3 spells CASSLTPGGDTQYF. For the CDR3, the DNA is TGTGCCAGCAGCTTAACCCCCGGGGGAGATACGCAGTATTTT.

The V call is TRBV3-1 (or the pseudogene TRBV3-2), the J call TRBJ2-5; 8 bases match TRBD1. V trimming: 5 bases; J trimming: 4 bases; junction bases outside the gene matches: 3. This CDR3 has 13 amino acids. Germline CDR1 and CDR2: LGHDT and YNNKEL (reference sequence). CDR3 loop: CASSGQGGETQYF. The CDR3 DNA reads TGTGCCAGCAGCGGACAGGGAGGAGAGACCCAGTACTTC.

This rearrangement joins TRBV18 to TRBJ2-5; the match to TRBD1 covers 7 bases. CDR1 is KGHSH, CDR2 LQKENI, per germline. Trimming cost V 6 bases and J 7 bases; bases outside gene matches: 14. The CDR3 runs to 15 residues. The CDR3 protein is CASSPGGGQDRTQYF. In DNA, the CDR3 is TGTGCCAGCTCCCCCGGAGGAGGACAGGATAGGACCCAGTACTTC. Complete variable domain (other parts from reference TRBV18 and TRBJ2-5): NAGVMQNPRHLVRRRGQEARLRCSPMKGHSHVYWYRQLPEEGLKFMVYLQKENIIDESGMPKERFSAEFPKEGPSILRIQQVVRGDSAAYFCASSPGGGQDRTQYFGPGTRLLVL.